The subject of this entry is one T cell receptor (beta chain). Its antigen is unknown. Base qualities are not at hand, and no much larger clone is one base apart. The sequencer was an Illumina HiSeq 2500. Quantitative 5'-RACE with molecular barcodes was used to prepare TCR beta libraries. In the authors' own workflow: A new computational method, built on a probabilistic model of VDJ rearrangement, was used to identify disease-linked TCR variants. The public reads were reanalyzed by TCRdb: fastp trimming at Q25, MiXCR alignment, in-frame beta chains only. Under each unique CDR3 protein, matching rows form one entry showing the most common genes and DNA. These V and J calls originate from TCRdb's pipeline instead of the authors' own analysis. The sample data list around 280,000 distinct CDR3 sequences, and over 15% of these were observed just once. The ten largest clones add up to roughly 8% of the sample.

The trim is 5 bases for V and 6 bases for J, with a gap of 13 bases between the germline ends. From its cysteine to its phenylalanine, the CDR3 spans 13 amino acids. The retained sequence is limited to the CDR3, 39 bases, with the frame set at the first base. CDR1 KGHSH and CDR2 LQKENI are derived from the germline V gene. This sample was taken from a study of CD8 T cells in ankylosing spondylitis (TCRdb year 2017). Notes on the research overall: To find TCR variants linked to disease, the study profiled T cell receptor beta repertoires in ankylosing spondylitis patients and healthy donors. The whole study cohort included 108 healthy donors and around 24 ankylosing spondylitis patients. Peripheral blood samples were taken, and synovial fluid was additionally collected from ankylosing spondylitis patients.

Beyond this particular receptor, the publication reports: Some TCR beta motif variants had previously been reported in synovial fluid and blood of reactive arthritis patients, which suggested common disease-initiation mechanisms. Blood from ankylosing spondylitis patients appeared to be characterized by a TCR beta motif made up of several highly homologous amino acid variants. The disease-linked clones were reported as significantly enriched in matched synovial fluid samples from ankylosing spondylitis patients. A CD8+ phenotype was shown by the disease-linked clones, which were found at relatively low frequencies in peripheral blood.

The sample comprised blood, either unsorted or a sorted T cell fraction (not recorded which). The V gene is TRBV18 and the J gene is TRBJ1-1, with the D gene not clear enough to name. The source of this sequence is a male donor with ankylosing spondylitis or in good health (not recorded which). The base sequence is TGTGCCAGCTCATGGGCGGGTGAGGCTGAAGCTTTCTTT. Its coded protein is CASSWAGEAEAFF.